A single sample gave rise to the 13 T cell receptor beta chains below, sequenced in a study of technical replicates of blood from several donors. Data came from immunoSEQ multiplex PCR; TCRdb stores just in-frame clones and leaves some out. Among 45,000 to 65,000 clones, about 95% were seen once, and the ten largest hold about 3%. Sequenced sample: PBMCs. The receptors were gathered from a human donor in good health. Some clones in this sample may be carry-over from other donors' samples.

V is TRBV10-1 and J is TRBJ1-3; weak D call: TRBD1 (6 bases). Germline values: CDR1 WNHNN, CDR2 SYGVQD (reference sequence). The CDR3 consists of 12 residues. DNA of the CDR3: TGCGAGACAGGATCCTCTGGAAACACCATATATTTT. It codes for CETGSSGNTIYF.

This clone showed up just once. V and J are TRBV13 and TRBJ2-5; weak D call: TRBD2 (5 bases). Germline V gene data show CDR1 as PRHDT and CDR2 as FYEKMQ (reference sequence). The CDR3 length is 15 residues. V was clipped by 0 bases and J by 3 bases, with 11 bases between them. The CDR3 sequence: CASSLGLRAEETQYF. DNA of the CDR3: TGTGCCAGCAGCTTAGGTTTGAGGGCAGAAGAGACCCAGTACTTC.

The chain recombines TRBV29-1 with TRBJ2-1; 11 bases map to TRBD1. Losses at the gene ends were 6 bases for V and 7 bases for J; bases not matched to a gene: 5. The CDR3 is 13 residues long. CDR1 is SQVTM and CDR2 is ANQGSEA in the germline V gene. The CDR3 here is CSVGTGGWNEQFF. CDR3 sequence (DNA): TGCAGCGTCGGGACAGGGGGATGGAATGAGCAGTTCTTC.

This clone was counted once. The J gene is TRBJ2-1, the V gene TRBV9; the D gene is possibly TRBD2 (5 bases). V was clipped by 3 bases and J by 7 bases, with 20 bases between them. In germline, CDR1 is SGDLS, CDR2 YYNGEE. CDR3 length: 16 residues. In DNA, the CDR3 is TGTGCCAGCAGCGACCTCCTGTGGGCTACGGGGAATGAGCAGTTCTTC. This translates into CASSDLLWATGNEQFF. The full variable domain, rest sourced from reference TRBV9 and TRBJ2-1, is DSGVTQTPKHLITATGQRVTLRCSPRSGDLSVYWYQQSLDQGLQFLIQYYNGEERAKGNILERFSAQQFPDLHSELNLSSLELGDSALYFCASSDLLWATGNEQFFGPGTRLTVL.

The rearrangement joins TRBV10-3 to TRBJ1-3, with D perhaps matching TRBD1 (6 bases). This CDR3 contains 13 residues. Germline V gives CDR1 ENHRY, CDR2 SYGVKD. The ends were cut back, 6 bases at V and 0 bases at J, with 6 bases in the middle. CDR3: CAIRDSSGNTIYF. In DNA form, the CDR3 reads TGTGCCATCAGGGACAGCTCTGGAAACACCATATATTTT.

This clone is medium-sized. The CDR3 region has the DNA TGTGCCAGCAGCTTAGGAGCGGGGGGGTGGACAGATACGCAGTATTTT. Its translation: CASSLGAGGWTDTQYF. The chain uses TRBV7-6 and TRBJ2-3; 10 nucleotides agree with TRBD2. The CDR3 extends over 16 amino acids. Per the germline V gene, CDR1 is SGHVS and CDR2 is FNYEAQ. The trim removed 1 base at V and 3 bases at J, leaving 4 bases unmatched.

The rearrangement links TRBV29-1 to TRBJ1-2; TRBD1 agrees at 9 bases. Germline CDR1 SQVTM, CDR2 ANQGSEA. Trimming cost V 6 bases and J 4 bases; bases outside gene matches: 6. The CDR3 is 13 residues long. The CDR3 DNA reads as TGCAGCGTGGGACAGGGCAGATTCTATGGCTACACCTTC. It is translated as CSVGQGRFYGYTF.

The rearrangement links TRBV25-1 to TRBJ2-1; D is undetermined. Trimming left V 4 bases short and J 6 bases short, with 4 bases between. There are 11 residues in the CDR3. Germline-derived CDR1 and CDR2 are MGHDK and SYGVNS. The CDR3 nucleotides are TGTGCCAGCAGTGGAGGCAATGAGCAGTTCTTC. Its protein is CASSGGNEQFF. Combining the CDR3 with reference TRBV25-1 and TRBJ2-1 gives the whole variable domain EADIYQTPRYLVIGTGKKITLECSQTMGHDKMYWYQQDPGMELHLIHYSYGVNSTEKGDLSSESTVSRIRTEHFPLTLESARPSHTSQYLCASSGGNEQFFGPGTRLTVL.

V usage is TRBV19 and J usage is TRBJ2-1; D is ambiguous. Germline V CDR1 and CDR2: LNHDA, SQIVND (reference sequence). The V and J ends lost 5 bases and 0 bases respectively, with 5 bases between them. CDR3 length: 13 residues. The CDR3 DNA reads TGTGCCAGTAGTCCGTACTCCTACAATGAGCAGTTCTTC. Protein sequence: CASSPYSYNEQFF.

The rearrangement uses TRBV7-8 and TRBJ2-7; 8 bases are shared with TRBD1. The CDR3 covers 14 residues. With 5 bases clipped from V and 2 bases from J, the junction kept 5 bases outside the gene matches. The germline V gene has CDR1 SGHVS and CDR2 FQNEAQ. In nucleotides, the CDR3 is TGTGCCAGCAGCGACCTCAGGGGGCCCTACGAGCAGTACTTC. As protein: CASSDLRGPYEQYF.

CDR3 DNA: TGTGCTAGTGGTTTGGTAAGACAGCGGGTTGGCTACACCTTC. This codes for CASGLVRQRVGYTF. J is TRBJ1-2 and V is TRBV12-5, with D possibly matching TRBD1 (5 bases). The germline CDR1 and CDR2 sequences are LGHNT and FRNRAP. Between the trimmed V and J ends, which lost 0 bases and 7 bases, there was a span of 12 bases. This CDR3 has 14 amino acids.

V and J are TRBV15 and TRBJ2-7; 7 nucleotides match TRBD1. Germline V gene sequence: CDR1 LNHNV, CDR2 YYDKDF (reference sequence). The CDR3 runs to 16 residues. With V trimmed by 0 bases and J by 2 bases, 7 bases remained unmatched. CDR3 sequence (DNA): TGTGCCACCAGCAGAGAAATAGGGACAGCACCCTACGAGCAGTACTTC. Amino acids: CATSREIGTAPYEQYF.

As for this clone: One end of the junction does not line up with germline, which may come from a read error. V and J are TRBV7-2 and TRBJ2-7, with 7 positions matching TRBD2. This CDR3 is 13 amino acids long. Germline assignment: CDR1 SGHTA and CDR2 FQGNSA. CDR3 protein: CASSLALGRTRWF. The CDR3 DNA sequence: TGTGCCAGCAGCTTAGCGCTAGGGAGGACTAGGTGGTTC.